This TCR beta chain was found in a study of radiation and T cells in renal cell carcinoma. The study's findings and limits: No pretreatment tumor biopsies were available for baseline clonotypes. In blood, top tumor clones expanded by 2 weeks, shrinking by 4.

Time point indicated: baseline pretreatment blood. Treatment in this sample: 15 Gy SBRT to primary tumor, nephrectomy 4 weeks later. The tumor was a clear cell renal cell carcinoma. TCRdb keeps only in-frame clones here, not all; method: immunoSEQ multiplex PCR. The sample holds 140,000 or so clones, about 88% seen once. Germline assignment: CDR1 SQVTM and CDR2 ANQGSEA. This CDR3 is 14 amino acids long. V lost 6 bases and J lost 3; bases outside the gene matches: 10. Concerning this clone itself: Antigen specificity is unknown.

The source was blood, collected from a patient whose treatment included radiotherapy and nephrectomy. This TCR derives from a woman aged 45-65 years with renal cell carcinoma. This sequence joins TRBV29-1 and TRBJ1-1; TRBD1 aligns across 7 bases. The CDR3, as DNA: TGCAGCGTCGCTTCGACAGGGCCCCACACTGAAGCTTTCTTT. Its protein is CSVASTGPHTEAFF.